A selection of T cell receptor beta chains follows, all from one sample in a study of cytomegalovirus exposure and HLA in healthy donors. The assay was immunoSEQ multiplex PCR, and TCRdb's table has in-frame clones only and misses some. Of approximately 110,000 clones listed, just under 75% are singletons. Sequenced input: PBMCs. Receptors were obtained from a man in his 60s in good health and CMV-seropositive. Both conserved end residues are part of each CDR3. The order of the fields is J gene, D gene, clone size, V gene, CDR3 DNA, CDR3 protein. The D gene is left open where the match is weak. Rows may omit the clone size; those that give it use once, few, many or a size class.

TRBJ2-3 - few TRBV5-1 TGCGCCAGCACTGCAGGGGGCACAGATACGCAGTATTTT CASTAGGTDTQYF
TRBJ2-3 - few TRBV2 TGTGCCAGCAGTCAGACTAACCCCACAGATACGCAGTATTTT CASSQTNPTDTQYF
TRBJ2-5 TRBD2 few TRBV6-5 TGTGCCAGCAGGGGACTAGCGGGGGGAGAGACCCAGTACTTC CASRGLAGGETQYF
TRBJ1-6 - - TRBV4-1 TGCGCCAGCAGCGTAAGGACGGGGGACGGTCCCCCTCCACCCCTCCACTTT CASSVRTGDGPPPPLHF
TRBJ2-3 - - TRBV5-8 TGTGCCAGCAGCTTGAGGGGGGATACGCAGTATTTT CASSLRGDTQYF
TRBJ2-1 - - TRBV7-9 TGTGCCAGCAGCCCTATAGCTGGGGGCCGGCGGTATGAGCAGTTCTTC CASSPIAGGRRYEQFF
TRBJ1-4 TRBD1 - TRBV5-1 TGCGCCAGCAGCTTAATGGGACAGGGAGATAATGAAAAACTGTTTTTT CASSLMGQGDNEKLFF
TRBJ2-3 TRBD2 - TRBV2 TGTGCCAGCAGCTACAGCGGGGGGGCAGATACGCAGTATTTT CASSYSGGADTQYF
TRBJ1-2 TRBD1 - TRBV2 TGTGCCAGTAGCCCACAGGGGGTAGGCTACACCTTC CASSPQGVGYTF
TRBJ1-5 TRBD1 many TRBV2 TGTGCCAGCAGTAGGGACAGGGGGTCATCGGGCAATCAGCCCCAGCATTTT CASSRDRGSSGNQPQHF
TRBJ2-3 - - TRBV5-1 TGCGCCAGCAGGGGGGCGGGGGAGTTCACAGATACGCAGTATTTT CASRGAGEFTDTQYF
TRBJ1-1 - few TRBV6-5 TGTGCCAGCAGTTACAATTGGGGCGCTGAAGCTTTCTTT CASSYNWGAEAFF
TRBJ1-4 - - TRBV5-1 TGCGCCAGCAGCTTGCCTTCTGAAAAACTGTTTTTT CASSLPSEKLFF
TRBJ2-7 TRBD1 - TRBV7-6 TGTGCCAGCAGCTTAGTGACAGGGATTCGGGAGCAGTACTTC CASSLVTGIREQYF
TRBJ1-4 TRBD1 - TRBV5-1 TGCGCCAGCACTAAGGGACAGGGGAGAGGTGAAAAACTGTTTTTT CASTKGQGRGEKLFF
TRBJ1-5 - - TRBV5-8 TGTGCCAGCAGCCCGGCGGTCAGTTCTAATCAGCCCCAGCATTTT CASSPAVSSNQPQHF
TRBJ2-3 TRBD2 - TRBV7-2 TGTGCCAGCAGCCGGACTAGCGGGACTTATACGCAGTATTTT CASSRTSGTYTQYF
TRBJ1-5 - - TRBV7-9 TGTGCCAGCAGCTTGTCGGCGGGGGGACGGAGGCAGCCCCAGCATTTT CASSLSAGGRRQPQHF
TRBJ1-5 - - TRBV6-1 TGTGCCAGCAGTGAAGATGGGAGGGCGGGGAGCAATCAGCCCCAGCATTTT CASSEDGRAGSNQPQHF